The rows below give T cell receptor beta chains drawn from one sample of a study of T cells in Graves' hyperthyroidism and ophthalmopathy. TCRdb recomputed calls from the multiplex PCR reads with MiXCR, one row per CDR3 protein. The sample consists of approximately 400,000 distinct CDR3 sequences, over 13% of them appearing once. The sequencing input was blood. These receptors came from a man aged 50 to 60 with Graves' ophthalmopathy. Both conserved end residues are part of each CDR3. Each record gives: D gene, J gene, V gene, clone size, CDR3 DNA, CDR3 protein. A D gene is named only where the DNA matches it firmly. Size is stated for part of the rows, as once, few or many counts, or as a class when the clone is expanded.

- | TRBJ1-3 | TRBV28 | - | TGTGCCAGCAGTTTCGTAACGGTCTCTGGAAACACCATATATTTT | CASSFVTVSGNTIYF
TRBD2 | TRBJ2-3 | TRBV2 | once | TGTGCCAGCAGTGAAACGGCGGGAGGTTCGGCAGATACGCAGTATTTT | CASSETAGGSADTQYF
- | TRBJ2-3 | TRBV11-2 | many | TGTGCCAGCAGCCCAGGCTCCCTAATCACAGATACGCAGTATTTT | CASSPGSLITDTQYF
TRBD2 | TRBJ2-1 | TRBV2 | many | TGTGCCAGCAGTAGAACTAGCGGGAGCTTTAGTAATGAGCAGTTCTTC | CASSRTSGSFSNEQFF
TRBD2 | TRBJ2-2 | TRBV5-1 | once | TGCGCCAGCAGCTTGGGCCGGACTAGCGGCTCGACCGGGGAGCTGTTTTTT | CASSLGRTSGSTGELFF
TRBD1 | TRBJ2-2 | TRBV2 | many | TGTGCCAGCGGGTACGACAGGGTACAGACCGGGGAGCTGTTTTTT | CASGYDRVQTGELFF
- | TRBJ2-3 | TRBV7-9 | many | TGTGCCAGCAGCTTAGATGGTCTTCGGGCAGATACGCAGTATTTT | CASSLDGLRADTQYF
- | TRBJ1-6 | TRBV6-5 | - | TGTGCCAGCAGTTACTCGCGGTGGGTTGAGTCACCCCTCCACTTT | CASSYSRWVESPLHF
TRBD2 | TRBJ2-1 | TRBV3-1 | many | TGTGCCAGCAGCCAGCTAGGACTAGCGGGAGCCTTCGATGAGCAGTTCTTC | CASSQLGLAGAFDEQFF
- | TRBJ2-1 | TRBV29-1 | - | TGCAGCCTGAGAAGGGTAGACAATGAGCAGTTCTTC | CSLRRVDNEQFF
TRBD2 | TRBJ2-3 | TRBV6-6 | - | TGTGCCAGCAGTTCACGACTAGCGCCTAGCACAGATACGCAGTATTTT | CASSSRLAPSTDTQYF
- | TRBJ1-2 | TRBV2 | many | TGTGCCAGCAGTGATGTCCGGCAGCCAATCTATGGCTACACCTTC | CASSDVRQPIYGYTF
- | TRBJ2-1 | TRBV20-1 | few | TGCAGTGCTAGAGAAATAAGGGTATCGAATGAGCAGTTCTTC | CSAREIRVSNEQFF
TRBD2 | TRBJ2-3 | TRBV2 | many | TGTGCCAGCAGGCAGCGGGAGGGTACAGATACGCAGTATTTT | CASRQREGTDTQYF
TRBD1 | TRBJ2-2 | TRBV19 | - | TGTGCCAGTAGTGCTCCAGGGGACAGGGCCGGGGAGCTGTTTTTT | CASSAPGDRAGELFF
TRBD1 | TRBJ1-2 | TRBV7-9 | many | TGTGCCAGCAGCTTCGGACAGGGGACTTCAAGTGGAGGCTACACCTTC | CASSFGQGTSSGGYTF
- | TRBJ1-1 | TRBV6-5 | - | TGTGCCAGCAGTTATGGTCAGAGAACTGAAGCTTTCTTT | CASSYGQRTEAFF
- | TRBJ2-2 | TRBV10-1 | few | TGCGCCAGCAGTCAACAACGGGGCACCGGGGAGCTGTTTTTT | CASSQQRGTGELFF
- | TRBJ2-7 | TRBV10-1 | - | TGCGCCAGCAGTGAGTCTCGTGGATACGAGCAGTACTTC | CASSESRGYEQYF
- | TRBJ2-3 | TRBV11-3 | few | TGTGCCAGCAGTGACTCAAGCTGGACGCAGTATTTT | CASSDSSWTQYF
TRBD2 | TRBJ2-3 | TRBV24-1 | few | TGTGCCACCAGTGATCTGACTAGCGGGGCGGGAGATACGCAGTATTTT | CATSDLTSGAGDTQYF
TRBD1 | TRBJ1-3 | TRBV3-1 | - | TGTGCCAGCAGCCGGGGGGACAGCACTGGAAACACCATATATTTT | CASSRGDSTGNTIYF
TRBD1 | TRBJ2-5 | TRBV7-8 | - | TGTGCCAGCAGCTCAGACAGGGTACAAGAGACCCAGTACTTC | CASSSDRVQETQYF
- | TRBJ2-1 | TRBV6-1 | few | TGTGCCAGCACCAGGACAGAGTACAATGAGCAGTTCTTC | CASTRTEYNEQFF
- | TRBJ1-5 | TRBV3-1 | many | TGTGCCAGCAGCCAAGATCCCGGTCTTCAGCCCCAGCATTTT | CASSQDPGLQPQHF
TRBD1 | TRBJ1-4 | TRBV29-1 | - | TGCAGCGTTGAAGAACAGACAGGGGGAGGAGAAAAACTGTTTTTT | CSVEEQTGGGEKLFF